Here is one TCR beta chain with its context. The sample is drawn from a study of T cell changes during pregnancy in multiple sclerosis. The method was immunoSEQ multiplex PCR; TCRdb's version includes in-frame clones alone and lacks a portion of them. The sample holds roughly 53,000 clones; over 85% are singletons and the top ten take just over 3%. V was cut by 8 bases and J by 5 bases, with 9 bases left in between. Germline lookup yields CDR1 MGHDK and CDR2 SYGVNS. The CDR3 covers 11 residues. This clonotype was sampled from a female donor with multiple sclerosis, enrolled in a pregnancy study. This chain uses TRBV25-1 with TRBJ1-1; TRBD1 might be the D (5 bases). The sequences come from CD8+ T cells from peripheral blood mononuclear cells, collected before pregnancy. CDR3 loop: CASLRGTEAFF. CDR3 nucleotide sequence: TGTGCCAGCCTAAGGGGAACTGAAGCTTTCTTT.